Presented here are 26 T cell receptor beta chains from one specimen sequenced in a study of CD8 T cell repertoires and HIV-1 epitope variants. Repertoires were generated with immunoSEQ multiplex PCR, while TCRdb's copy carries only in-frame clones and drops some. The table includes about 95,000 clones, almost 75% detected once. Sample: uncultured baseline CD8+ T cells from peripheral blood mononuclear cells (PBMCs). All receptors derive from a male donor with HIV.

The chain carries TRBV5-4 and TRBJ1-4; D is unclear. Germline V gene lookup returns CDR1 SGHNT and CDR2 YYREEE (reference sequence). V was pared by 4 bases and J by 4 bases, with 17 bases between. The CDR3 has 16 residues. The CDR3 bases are TGTGCCAGCAGCCCTCGGCTGGGCAGCCTTAATGAAAAACTGTTTTTT. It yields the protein CASSPRLGSLNEKLFF.

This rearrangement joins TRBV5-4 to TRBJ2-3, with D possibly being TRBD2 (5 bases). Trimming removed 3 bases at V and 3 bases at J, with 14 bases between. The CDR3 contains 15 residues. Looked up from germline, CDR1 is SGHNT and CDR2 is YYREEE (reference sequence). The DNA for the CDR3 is TGTGCCAGCAGCTCCTTGGAGGTGGGGACAGATACGCAGTATTTT. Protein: CASSSLEVGTDTQYF.

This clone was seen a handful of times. The CDR3 reads CASSLSGLSEGYTF. The CDR3 DNA reads as TGTGCCAGCAGTTTATCGGGACTCTCGGAAGGCTACACCTTC. The rearrangement uses TRBV27 and TRBJ1-2; perhaps TRBD1 as D (5 bases). Germline V gives CDR1 MNHEY, CDR2 SMNVEV (reference sequence). The germline V and J ends were trimmed by 0 bases and 8 bases, with 13 bases remaining between them. CDR3 length equals 14 residues.

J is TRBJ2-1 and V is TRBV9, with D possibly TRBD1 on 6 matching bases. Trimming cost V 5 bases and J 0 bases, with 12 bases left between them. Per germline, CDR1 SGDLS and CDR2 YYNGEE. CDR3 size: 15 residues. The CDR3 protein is CASRGGQSSYNEQFF. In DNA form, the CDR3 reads TGTGCCAGCAGAGGGGGACAAAGCTCCTACAATGAGCAGTTCTTC.

CDR3 sequence (DNA): TGTGCCAGCAGCTTAGATACTGAAGCTTTCTTT. This sequence encodes CASSLDTEAFF. This chain joins TRBV7-6 and TRBJ1-1, with D hard to call. Germline-derived CDR1 and CDR2 are SGHVS and FNYEAQ. The CDR3 sequence is 11 residues long. V lost 1 base to trimming and J lost 5 bases, with 2 bases between them.

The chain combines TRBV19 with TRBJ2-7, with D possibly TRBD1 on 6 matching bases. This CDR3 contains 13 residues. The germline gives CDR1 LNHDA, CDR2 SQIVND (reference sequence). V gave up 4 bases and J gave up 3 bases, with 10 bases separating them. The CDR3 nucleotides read TGTGCCAGTAGTAAAGGACAGAACTACGAGCAGTACTTC. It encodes CASSKGQNYEQYF.

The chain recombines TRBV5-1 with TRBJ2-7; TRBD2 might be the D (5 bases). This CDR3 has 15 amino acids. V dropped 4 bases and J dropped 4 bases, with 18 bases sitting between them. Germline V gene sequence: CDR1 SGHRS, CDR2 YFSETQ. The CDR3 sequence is CASSLSAPPGYEQYF. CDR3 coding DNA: TGCGCCAGCAGCCTGTCGGCACCACCGGGGTACGAGCAGTACTTC.

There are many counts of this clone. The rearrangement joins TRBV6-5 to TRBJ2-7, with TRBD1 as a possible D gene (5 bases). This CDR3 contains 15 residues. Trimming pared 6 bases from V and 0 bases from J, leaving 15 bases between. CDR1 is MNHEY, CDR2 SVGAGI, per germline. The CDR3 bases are TGTGCCAGCAGCAGGGTCTCCGTAAGCTCCTACGAGCAGTACTTC. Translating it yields CASSRVSVSSYEQYF.

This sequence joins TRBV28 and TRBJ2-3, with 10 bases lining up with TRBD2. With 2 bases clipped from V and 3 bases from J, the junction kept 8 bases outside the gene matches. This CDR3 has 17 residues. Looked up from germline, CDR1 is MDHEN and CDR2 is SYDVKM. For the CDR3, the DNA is TGTGCCAGCAGTTTAACGAGCGGGGGGGCCCCGACAGATACGCAGTATTTT. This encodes CASSLTSGGAPTDTQYF.

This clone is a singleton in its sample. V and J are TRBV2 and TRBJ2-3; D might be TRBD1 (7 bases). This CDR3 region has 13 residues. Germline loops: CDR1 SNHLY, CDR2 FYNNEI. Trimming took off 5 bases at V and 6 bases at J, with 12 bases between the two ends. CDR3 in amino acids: CASSRQGLDTQYF. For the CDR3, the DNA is TGTGCCAGCAGTCGACAGGGACTGGATACGCAGTATTTT.

This CDR3 reads CASSILPNYEQYF. Written as DNA, the CDR3 is TGTGCCAGTAGTATACTCCCAAATTACGAGCAGTACTTC. The V gene is TRBV19, the J gene TRBJ2-7; the D is unclear. CDR3 length equals 13 residues. Per the germline V gene, CDR1 is LNHDA and CDR2 is SQIVND (reference sequence). Trimming left V 2 bases short and J 4 bases short, with 9 bases between.

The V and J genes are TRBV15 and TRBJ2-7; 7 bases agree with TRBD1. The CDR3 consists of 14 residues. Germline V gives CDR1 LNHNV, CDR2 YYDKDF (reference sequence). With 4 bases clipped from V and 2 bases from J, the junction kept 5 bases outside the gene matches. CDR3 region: CATSTRTGAYEQYF. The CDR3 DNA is TGTGCCACCAGCACCCGGACAGGAGCCTACGAGCAGTACTTC. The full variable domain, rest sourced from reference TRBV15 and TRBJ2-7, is DAMVIQNPRYQVTQFGKPVTLSCSQTLNHNVMYWYQQKSSQAPKLLFHYYDKDFNNEADTPDNFQSRRPNTSFCFLDIRSPGLGDTAMYLCATSTRTGAYEQYFGPGTRLTVT.

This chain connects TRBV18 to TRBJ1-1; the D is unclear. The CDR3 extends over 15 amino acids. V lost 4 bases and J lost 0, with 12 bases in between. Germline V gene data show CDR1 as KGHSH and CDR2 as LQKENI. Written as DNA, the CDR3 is TGTGCCAGCTCACTCCTGACGGACGTGAACACTGAAGCTTTCTTT. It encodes CASSLLTDVNTEAFF.

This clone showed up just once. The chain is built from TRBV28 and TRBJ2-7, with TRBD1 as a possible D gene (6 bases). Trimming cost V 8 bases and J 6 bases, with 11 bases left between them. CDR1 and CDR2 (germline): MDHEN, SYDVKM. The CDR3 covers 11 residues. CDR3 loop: CASLDRAEQYF. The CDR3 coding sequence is TGTGCCAGCCTGGACAGAGCCGAGCAGTACTTC.

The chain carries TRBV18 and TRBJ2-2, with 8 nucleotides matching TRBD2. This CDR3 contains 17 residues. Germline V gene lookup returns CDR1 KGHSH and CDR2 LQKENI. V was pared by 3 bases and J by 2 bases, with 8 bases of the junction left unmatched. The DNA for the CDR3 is TGTGCCAGCTCACCCCTGCGGGGGGCTCTAAACACCGGGGAGCTGTTTTTT. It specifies CASSPLRGALNTGELFF.

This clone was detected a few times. Here the CDR3 DNA reads TGCGCCAGCAGCTTGGTGAACAATGAGCAGTTCTTC. Its protein is CASSLVNNEQFF. This chain links TRBV5-1 with TRBJ2-1; no clear D gene. V was clipped by 0 bases and J by 5 bases, with 3 bases between them. Germline V gives CDR1 SGHRS, CDR2 YFSETQ. The CDR3 is 12 amino acids.

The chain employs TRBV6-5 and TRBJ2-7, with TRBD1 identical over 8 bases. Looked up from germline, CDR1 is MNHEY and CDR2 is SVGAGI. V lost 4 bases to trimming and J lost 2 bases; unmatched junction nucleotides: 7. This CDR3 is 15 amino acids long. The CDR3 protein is CASSSGQARTYEQYF. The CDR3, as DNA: TGTGCCAGCAGTTCGGGACAGGCCCGCACCTACGAGCAGTACTTC.

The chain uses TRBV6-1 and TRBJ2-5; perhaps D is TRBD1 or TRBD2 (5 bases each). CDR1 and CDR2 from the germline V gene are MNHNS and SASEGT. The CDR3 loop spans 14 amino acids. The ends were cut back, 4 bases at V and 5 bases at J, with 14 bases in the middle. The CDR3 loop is CASSASSRVETQYF. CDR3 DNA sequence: TGTGCCAGCAGTGCGTCTAGCAGGGTGGAGACCCAGTACTTC.

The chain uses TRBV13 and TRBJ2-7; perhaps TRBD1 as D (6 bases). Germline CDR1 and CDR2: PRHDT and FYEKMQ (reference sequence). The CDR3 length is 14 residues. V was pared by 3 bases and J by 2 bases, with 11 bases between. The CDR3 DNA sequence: TGTGCCAGCAGCTTTACAGGACAGACCTACGAGCAGTACTTC. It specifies CASSFTGQTYEQYF.

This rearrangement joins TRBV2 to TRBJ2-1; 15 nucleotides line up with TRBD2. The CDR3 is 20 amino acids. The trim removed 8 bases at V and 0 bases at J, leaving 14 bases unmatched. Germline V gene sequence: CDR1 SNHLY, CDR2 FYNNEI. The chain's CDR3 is CASGLPRTSGGVSSYNEQFF. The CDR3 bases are TGTGCCAGCGGCCTGCCTCGGACTAGCGGGGGGGTTAGCTCCTACAATGAGCAGTTCTTC.

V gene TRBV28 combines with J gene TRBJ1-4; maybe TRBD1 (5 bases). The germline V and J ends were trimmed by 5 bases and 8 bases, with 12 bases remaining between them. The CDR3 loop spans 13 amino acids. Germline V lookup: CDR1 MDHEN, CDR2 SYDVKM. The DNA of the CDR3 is TGTGCCAGCAGTAGGGAGGGGCGGGAAAAACTGTTTTTT. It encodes CASSREGREKLFF.

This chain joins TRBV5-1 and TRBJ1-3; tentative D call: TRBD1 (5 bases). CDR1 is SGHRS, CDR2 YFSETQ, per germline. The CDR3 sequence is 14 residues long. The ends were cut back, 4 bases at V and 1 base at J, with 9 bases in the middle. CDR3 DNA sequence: TGCGCCAGCAGCAACGGGGGTTCTGGAAACACCATATATTTT. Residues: CASSNGGSGNTIYF.

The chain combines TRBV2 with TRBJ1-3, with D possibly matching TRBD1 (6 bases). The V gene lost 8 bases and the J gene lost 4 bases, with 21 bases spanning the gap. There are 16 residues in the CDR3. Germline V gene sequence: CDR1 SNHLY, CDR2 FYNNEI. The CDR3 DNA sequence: TGTGCCAGCTCCGGGAGGGGACAAAACGGAGGAAACACCATATATTTT. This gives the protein CASSGRGQNGGNTIYF.

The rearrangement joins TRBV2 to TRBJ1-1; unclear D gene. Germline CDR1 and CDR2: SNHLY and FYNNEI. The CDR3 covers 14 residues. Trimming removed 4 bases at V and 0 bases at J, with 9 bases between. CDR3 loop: CASSVYGVNTEAFF. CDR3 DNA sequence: TGTGCCAGCAGTGTTTATGGAGTGAACACTGAAGCTTTCTTT. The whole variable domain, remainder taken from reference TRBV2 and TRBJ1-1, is EPEVTQTPSHQVTQMGQEVILRCVPISNHLYFYWYRQILGQKVEFLVSFYNNEISEKSEIFDDQFSVERPDGSNFTLKIRSTKLEDSAMYFCASSVYGVNTEAFFGQGTRLTVV.

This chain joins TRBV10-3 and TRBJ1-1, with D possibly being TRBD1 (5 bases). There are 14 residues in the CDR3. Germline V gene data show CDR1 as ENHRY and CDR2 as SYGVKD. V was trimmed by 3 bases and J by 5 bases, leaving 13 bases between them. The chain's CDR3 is CAISDPGRGTEAFF. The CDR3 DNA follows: TGTGCCATCAGTGATCCGGGTCGGGGGACTGAAGCTTTCTTT.

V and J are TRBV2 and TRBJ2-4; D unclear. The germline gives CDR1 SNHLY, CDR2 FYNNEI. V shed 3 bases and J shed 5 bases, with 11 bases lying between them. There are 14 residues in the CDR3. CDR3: CASSDRAGENIQYF. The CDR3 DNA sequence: TGTGCCAGCAGTGATCGGGCAGGAGAAAACATTCAGTACTTC.